This is a list of T cell receptor beta chains from one sample in a study of early T cells in non-severe SARS-CoV-2 infection. Using its own MiXCR run on the 5' RACE reads, TCRdb lists one record per CDR3 protein. The sample records tens of thousands of distinct CDR3 sequences, about 10% being singletons. Sequences were obtained from whole blood. These TCRs come from an adult who was a healthcare worker with PCR-confirmed SARS-CoV-2 infection or an uninfected control (not recorded which). Both conserved end residues are part of each CDR3. Each record gives: clone size, V gene, J gene, D gene, CDR3 DNA, CDR3 protein. D genes are given only for firm matches. For some rows the clone size is stated as once, few or many, or as a class when expanded; others skip it.

>.|TRBV12-3/TRBV12-4|TRBJ2-2|.
TGTGCCAGCACCCCCCTCGGTGAAACCACCGGGGAGCTGTTTTTT
CASTPLGETTGELFF
>.|TRBV7-2|TRBJ2-1|.
TGTGCCAGCAGCCCCAAGGAGGGGGATGAGCAGTTCTTC
CASSPKEGDEQFF
>few|TRBV12-3/TRBV12-4|TRBJ2-2|TRBD2
TGTGCCAGCCGACTAGCGGGAGGATCCGGGGAGCTGTTTTTT
CASRLAGGSGELFF
>.|TRBV27|TRBJ1-2|.
TGTGCCAGCAGTTTATCAGGGTTATCGTCTAACTATGGCTACACCTTC
CASSLSGLSSNYGYTF
>.|TRBV7-8|TRBJ1-2|TRBD1
TGTGCCAGCAGCGCCGACAGGGTCCCTTCTGGCTACACCTTC
CASSADRVPSGYTF
>few|TRBV7-9|TRBJ1-1|TRBD1
TGTGCCAGCAGCCTAGACAGGGGCGAAGCTTTCTTT
CASSLDRGEAFF
>many|TRBV20-1|TRBJ2-4|.
TGCAGTGCTAGAGATAGACTAGCCAAAAACATTCAGTACTTC
CSARDRLAKNIQYF
>.|TRBV2|TRBJ2-7|.
TGTGCCAGCAGGAAGGGGGTGTACGAGCAGTACTTC
CASRKGVYEQYF
>few|TRBV7-9|TRBJ2-3|.
TGTGCCAGCAGCTTAGATAGCCGCACAGATACGCAGTATTTT
CASSLDSRTDTQYF
>many|TRBV10-2|TRBJ1-1|TRBD1
TGCGCCAGCTATGGACAGGGAGGGGTGACGAACACTGAAGCTTTCTTT
CASYGQGGVTNTEAFF
>many|TRBV7-8|TRBJ2-1|TRBD2
TGTGCCAGCAGCTCTTATTATACTAGCGGGTACAATGAGCAGTTCTTC
CASSSYYTSGYNEQFF
>few|TRBV6-5|TRBJ2-7|TRBD2
TGTGCCAGCAGCCGAGGACTAGCGGGAGGGCCAACCTACGAGCAGTACTTC
CASSRGLAGGPTYEQYF
>many|TRBV30|TRBJ2-1|TRBD2
TGTGCCTGGAGGGCAGCGGGGTCCTACAATGAGCAGTTCTTC
CAWRAAGSYNEQFF
>many|TRBV4-2|TRBJ1-5|.
TGTGCCAGCAGCCAAGAATGGGGGGGCAATCAGCCCCAGCATTTT
CASSQEWGGNQPQHF
>many|TRBV3-1|TRBJ2-2|.
TGTGCCAGCAGCCATTACACCGGGGAGCTGTTTTTT
CASSHYTGELFF
>.|TRBV5-1|TRBJ2-5|.
TGCGCCAGCAGCTTGTCATTAGGGGCGGCCAAAGAGACCCAGTACTTC
CASSLSLGAAKETQYF
>.|TRBV29-1|TRBJ1-1|TRBD1
TGCAGCTCAGGGACAGGGGGCAACACTGAAGCTTTCTTT
CSSGTGGNTEAFF
>many|TRBV7-2|TRBJ2-1|.
TGTGCCAGCAGCTTACTTAGAGGAAATGAGCAGTTCTTC
CASSLLRGNEQFF
>many|TRBV14|TRBJ1-1|.
TGTGCCAGCAGCCAAGAGAGGGTCACTGAAGCTTTCTTT
CASSQERVTEAFF
>.|TRBV7-2|TRBJ2-7|.
TGTGCCAGCAGCTTATGGGTTTCGTACGAGCAGTACTTC
CASSLWVSYEQYF
>many|TRBV10-3|TRBJ2-3|.
TGTGCCATCAGTGAGGTCCCCACAGATACGCAGTATTTT
CAISEVPTDTQYF
>.|TRBV2|TRBJ2-7|TRBD1
TGTGCCAGCAGACAGGGGGTTAGCGGCTACGAGCAGTACTTC
CASRQGVSGYEQYF
>few|TRBV6-6|TRBJ2-5|TRBD2
TGTGCCAGCAGTTACGGGGAGGGAGCCCAGTACTTC
CASSYGEGAQYF